This entry is about one T cell receptor (beta chain). Its cognate antigen has yet to be identified. No much larger clone exists at a distance of one base, and base qualities are not known. These data are taken from a study of OX40 agonist ivuxolimab in advanced cancers. A note on the overall study: Ivuxolimab, which targeted the costimulatory receptor OX40 (CD134), was an agonistic, fully human IgG2 monoclonal antibody. Prior anti-PD-1, anti-PD-L1 or anti-CTLA-4 therapy was permitted, and 35% to 40% of dose-escalation patients had received checkpoint inhibitors. Among the approximately 50 dose-escalation patients, some 19 had hepatocellular carcinoma, roughly 15 melanoma, 9 renal cell carcinoma and 9 head and neck cancer. The paper reports the monotherapy dose-escalation portion (N ≈ 50 patients) of the phase I ivuxolimab trial. In the dose-escalation cohort, 70% to 90% of patients were male, and the mean age was 60 years with a range of roughly 23 to 79. Intravenous ivuxolimab was administered to patients every 2 weeks at six dose levels: 0.01, 0.1, 0.3, 1.5, 3 and 10 mg/kg. Partial responses occurred in three dose-escalation patients, of whom one had hepatocellular carcinoma and two had cutaneous melanoma. The point of sequencing TCRbeta in the periphery was to test whether ivuxolimab changed TCR sequence diversity and drove clonal T-cell expansion. Paper-wide results and their limitations: Low levels of normalized T-cell clonal expansion were also seen in some patients who did not respond. After ivuxolimab, more expanded clones were found on average in CD8+ T cells than in CD4+ T cells. At doses of 0.1 to 3.0 mg/kg, clonal expansion of both CD4+ and CD8+ blood T cells was observed from baseline to week 6. The antigen specificity of the peripheral T cells that underwent clonal expansion was not determined. In the 0.1-3.0 mg/kg groups, partial responders were among the patients with the lowest normalized peripheral clonal expansion, particularly in CD8+ T cells.

Genomic DNA was isolated from the sorted cells so that the TCRbeta CDR3 region could be sequenced. The immunoSEQ Assay was used to sequence the TCRbeta CDR3 regions. TCRdb provides this immuneACCESS table in a form limited to in-frame rearrangements. Some clones are lacking; in checked studies, under half of them reflect an unresolved V gene, and why the rest are absent is not known. The sample table holds about 56,000 clones, of which 65% to 90% were seen once. The top ten clones comprise under 4% of the sample. Patients with autoimmune disease history or receiving systemic immunosuppression were excluded from the trial. Peripheral blood for TCR sequencing was collected from all dose cohorts at baseline, on cycle 4 day 1, and on cycle 7 day 1. Samples came from an open-label, multicenter, first-in-human phase I dose-escalation trial of ivuxolimab. Adults with locally advanced or metastatic melanoma, renal cell, hepatocellular, or head and neck squamous cell carcinoma were enrolled in the trial. Before TCR sequencing, CD4+ and CD8+ T cells were separately sorted from peripheral blood.

V loses 9 bases at its end and J loses 2 bases; junction bases beyond the gene matches: 11. CDR1 WNHNN and CDR2 SYGVQD were looked up in the germline V gene (reference sequence). The CDR3 holds 15 amino acids from the cysteine to the phenylalanine. Of the read, only the CDR3 DNA is kept; its 45 bases are in frame from base 1. The rearrangement combines TRBV10-1 with TRBJ2-3, and TRBD2 aligns with 7 junction nucleotides. The clonotype originates from an adult with an advanced solid tumor such as melanoma, head and neck, liver or kidney cancer. Sequences were derived from CD4+ or CD8+ T cells sorted from blood, sampled in a trial of the OX40 agonist ivuxolimab. The DNA sequence is as follows: TGCGCCAGTCATCCGGGCGGGAGCGACACAGATACGCAGTATTTT. It translates as CASHPGGSDTDTQYF.